This T cell receptor (beta chain) was captured by sequencing in a study of T cell responses to AZD1222 COVID-19 vaccine. Data came from immunoSEQ multiplex PCR; TCRdb stores just in-frame clones and leaves some out. The table records 73,000 or so clones, 75% to 85% of them present only once. Findings and limits, study-wide: At study baseline, merely a handful of AZD1222 recipients were seropositive. Rises in breadth and depth of Spike-specific TCRs came after two AZD1222 doses. White British donors predominated, females outnumbered males, and clonal diversity was possibly underestimated.

As to this clone: No antigen is known for it.

CDR3 length: 16 residues. Per germline, CDR1 SGHRS and CDR2 YFSETQ. The V gene lost 4 bases and the J gene lost 4 bases, with 21 bases spanning the gap. This specimen was peripheral blood, taken on day 0 of AZD1222 vaccination. The chain combines TRBV5-1 with TRBJ2-7; TRBD1 is a possible D gene (6 bases). The receptor comes from an adult in good health. The DNA of the CDR3 is TGCGCCAGCAGCCCCGAGCAGGGGCGATTTAGTTACGAGCAGTACTTC. Its protein product is CASSPEQGRFSYEQYF.